This T cell receptor beta chain was observed in a study of CD8 T cells in Susac syndrome. Isolation of CD8+ and CD4+ T cells was performed negatively, whereas enrichment of TEMRA cells was done by FACS. CDR1 is DFQATT, CDR2 SNEGSKA, per germline (reference sequence). CDR3 length: 16 residues. V lost 0 bases, J lost 0 bases, and 13 bases lay in between. RNA was extracted with the RNeasy kit, and a quantity of roughly 0.45 to 1 ug was reverse transcribed using random hexamers. The immunoSEQ assay covered 54 Vbeta and 13 Jbeta segments for CDR3. A single record per CDR3 protein comes from TCRdb applying MiXCR to the immunoSEQ multiplex PCR reads. This table has roughly 130,000 distinct CDR3 sequences, approximately 95% appearing once.

The source of this sequence is a human donor with multiple sclerosis. The chain combines TRBV20-1 with TRBJ2-3; tentative D call: TRBD2 (6 bases). The sample was CD4+ T cells from PBMCs. CDR3 in DNA: TGCAGTGCTAGAGATCAGTATAGCGGAAGCACAGATACGCAGTATTTT. This encodes CSARDQYSGSTDTQYF.